This TCR beta chain comes out of a study of T cell responses to AZD1222 COVID-19 vaccine. Germline lookup yields CDR1 MRHNA and CDR2 SNTAGT. This CDR3 comprises 12 residues. V lost 6 bases and J 4 bases, leaving 10 bases between the germline ends. Profiled with immunoSEQ multiplex PCR; TCRdb holds only in-frame clones, not every one. The repertoire includes 180,000 or so clones, more than 75% of them detected once, and 25% to 30% sits in the top ten. Points on this clone: Its antigen is not identified.

Overall study results and limits: At study baseline, merely more than 5 AZD1222 recipients were seropositive. Repertoire sampling happened only post peak T cell response. It should be noted that donors were predominantly white British and more often female, and clonal diversity was possibly underestimated.

V and J are TRBV6-4 and TRBJ2-7; D call uncertain. The sample here was peripheral blood, taken 28 days after the second AZD1222 dose. The sequence derives from an adult who received the AZD1222 COVID-19 vaccine. The CDR3 region has the DNA TGTGCCAGCAGCTGGTGGGATTACGAGCAGTACTTC. Encoded protein: CASSWWDYEQYF.